Below, one TCR beta chain is given with its context. Trimming at V came to 4 bases and at J to 3 bases, leaving 7 bases not matched to a gene. Germline CDR1 reads SGHRS; CDR2 reads YFSETQ. The CDR3 runs to 15 residues. This record comes from a study of cytomegalovirus exposure and HLA in healthy donors. The study ran its PCR with 60 Vbeta and 13 Jbeta primers. The table came from immunoSEQ multiplex PCR; TCRdb's copy has only in-frame clones and leaves some out. The repertoire holds 150,000 to 200,000 clones, 76% seen once, with around 1.5% in the top ten. Sequencing used PBMCs. This sequence originates from a man in his late teens or twenties in good health and CMV-seronegative. The J gene is TRBJ1-3, the V gene TRBV5-1, with 7 bases aligning to TRBD1. This chain's CDR3 is CASSTTGTIGNTIYF. The CDR3 region has the DNA TGCGCCAGCAGCACGACAGGGACCATTGGAAACACCATATATTTT. The entire variable domain, with the rest obtained from reference TRBV5-1 and TRBJ1-3, is as follows: KAGVTQTPRYLIKTRGQQVTLSCSPISGHRSVSWYQQTPGQGLQFLFEYFSETQRNKGNFPGRFSGRQFSNSRSEMNVSTLELGDSALYLCASSTTGTIGNTIYFGEGSWLTVV.